A selection of T cell receptor beta chains follows, all from one sample in a study of blood T cells in healthy people across ages. TCRdb reprocessed the 5' RACE reads via MiXCR and lists one record per CDR3 protein. Among 600,000 or so distinct CDR3 sequences, less than 35% were seen once, and the ten largest hold around a sixth. The sequenced sample was blood. The receptor set was obtained from a woman aged 80 or over in good health. CDR3s include the opening cysteine and the closing phenylalanine or tryptophan. The D gene is left open where the match is weak. The size of a clone is reported for some rows only, either as once, few or many, or as a class for expanded clones.

j_call clone_size d_call v_call cdr3_nt cdr3_aa
TRBJ1-2 many - TRBV29-1 TGCAGCATACTAACAGGGACCACTAACTATGGCTACACCTTC CSILTGTTNYGYTF
TRBJ2-7 - TRBD2 TRBV3-1 TGTGCCAGCAGCCAAGGCGGGAGCCTCTCCTACGAGCAGTACTTC CASSQGGSLSYEQYF
TRBJ1-2 - - TRBV12-3/TRBV12-4 TGTGCCAGCAGTTTAGCACAGACTAACTATGGCTACACCTTC CASSLAQTNYGYTF
TRBJ1-6 few - TRBV7-8 TGTGCCAGCAGCTTAGCGGGAGGGGGCTATAATTCACCCCTCCACTTT CASSLAGGGYNSPLHF
TRBJ2-5 - TRBD1 TRBV20-1 TGCAGTGCCCTACAGGGGGCGATCCCAGTGACCCAGTACTTC CSALQGAIPVTQYF
TRBJ2-7 - - TRBV2 TGTGCCAGCAAGGTGGGTCGGAACGAGCAGTACTTC CASKVGRNEQYF
TRBJ2-3 many TRBD2 TRBV20-1 TGCAGTGTGCTTGGACTAGCGGGGGGGGTAACAGATACGCAGTATTTT CSVLGLAGGVTDTQYF
TRBJ2-5 - TRBD2 TRBV5-1 TGCGCCAGCAGCTTGGCCGGGGGGGAGGTCGAGACCCAGTACTTC CASSLAGGEVETQYF
TRBJ1-1 - - TRBV7-2 TGTGCCAGCAGCTTTCTGATTGGGGGAGCCACTGAAGCTTTCTTT CASSFLIGGATEAFF
TRBJ2-1 many - TRBV12-3/TRBV12-4 TGTGCCACGAGACTGAGCTCCTACAATGAGCAGTTCTTC CATRLSSYNEQFF
TRBJ2-7 many - TRBV6-6 TGTGCCAGCAGTTACTCTGGGGCAGGGCGCTACGAGCAGTACTTC CASSYSGAGRYEQYF
TRBJ1-2 few - TRBV6-1 TGTGCCAGCAGTAGGACAGAACAGTATGGCTACACCTTC CASSRTEQYGYTF
TRBJ2-1 many - TRBV5-1 TGCGCCAGCAGCCCAGCGGACTCTGACTACAATGAGCAGTTCTTC CASSPADSDYNEQFF
TRBJ2-3 - - TRBV5-5 TGTGCCAGCAGCAAGACAGGCACAGATACGCAGTATTTT CASSKTGTDTQYF
TRBJ1-1 - - TRBV7-9 TGTGCCAGCAGCATTACAGAGGGGAACACTGAAGCTTTCTTT CASSITEGNTEAFF
TRBJ1-1 - TRBD1 TRBV29-1 TGCAGCGTTAACCCGGGACAGGGGATGTACGCTGAAGCTTTCTTT CSVNPGQGMYAEAFF
TRBJ2-6 - TRBD1 TRBV7-2 TGTGCCAGCAGCTTGGACAGGACAAGGGTTGGGGCCAACGTCCTGACTTTC CASSLDRTRVGANVLTF
TRBJ2-2 - - TRBV29-1 TGCAGCGTTTTCACCGGGGAGCTGTTTTTT CSVFTGELFF
TRBJ2-3 once TRBD1 TRBV4-2 TGTGCCAGCAGCCAAGATTGGGGACAGAGAGCGGATACGCAGTATTTT CASSQDWGQRADTQYF
TRBJ2-7 few TRBD1 TRBV7-6 TGTGCCAGCAGCCCCCGGACAGGGGCCTACAATGAGCAGTACTTC CASSPRTGAYNEQYF
TRBJ1-5 - - TRBV4-1 TGCGCCAGCAGCCAAGATCCGGGAAATGGCAATCAGCCCCAGCATTTT CASSQDPGNGNQPQHF
TRBJ2-7 many - TRBV14 TGTGCCAGCAGCCAAGAAAGTCTTAGGGCAGACACCTACGAGCAGTACTTC CASSQESLRADTYEQYF
TRBJ1-2 few - TRBV2 TGTGCCAGCAACGGCGCAGGGAACCCTACTGGCTACACCTTC CASNGAGNPTGYTF
TRBJ1-5 few - TRBV12-3/TRBV12-4 TGTGCCAGCAGTTTAAGGGGGGGCAGGGCGGGCAATCAGCCCCAGCATTTT CASSLRGGRAGNQPQHF
TRBJ2-7 - - TRBV29-1 TGCAGCGTTGAAGATAGGGGTGGCTCCTACGAGCAGTACTTC CSVEDRGGSYEQYF
TRBJ2-5 few TRBD1 TRBV5-6 TGTGCCAGCAGCTACGATACGACAGGGGTCCAGTACTTC CASSYDTTGVQYF
TRBJ2-7 - - TRBV7-9 TGTGCCAGCAGCTTCGGGGGTTTGGACGAGCAGTACTTC CASSFGGLDEQYF
TRBJ1-1 few - TRBV9 TGTGCCAGCAGCGCTACACCGGCGAAGAACACTGAAGCTTTCTTT CASSATPAKNTEAFF
TRBJ1-1 - - TRBV30 TGTGCTATGGCTCTAGACACTGAAGCTTTCTTT CAMALDTEAFF
TRBJ2-7 - - TRBV7-2 TGTGCCAGCAGCTTGGGGGACGGGAGCTCCTACGAGCAGTACTTC CASSLGDGSSYEQYF
TRBJ2-3 many TRBD2 TRBV28 TGTGCCAGCAGCCGAGGGGCTAGCGGGGGGGCGGATACGCAGTATTTT CASSRGASGGADTQYF
TRBJ2-5 many - TRBV5-6 TGTGCCAGCAGCTTGGTCTCAGTAAGGGGCCAAGAGACCCAGTACTTC CASSLVSVRGQETQYF
TRBJ2-7 many - TRBV20-1 TGCAGTGCTAGTAGCCAGGGTCAGGACGAGCAGTACTTC CSASSQGQDEQYF
TRBJ1-1 - TRBD1 TRBV5-1 TGCGCCAGCAGCTTGGCGATCGGGACAGGGGGTAGCACTGAAGCTTTCTTT CASSLAIGTGGSTEAFF
TRBJ1-5 - - TRBV6-2/TRBV6-3 TGTGCCAGCCGCCCGTGGGGCAGGGGTAGCAATCAGCCCCAGCATTTT CASRPWGRGSNQPQHF
TRBJ2-5 - TRBD2 TRBV7-2 TGTGCCAGCACGATAGGGACTAGCGGGCGGTCCCAAGAGACCCAGTACTTC CASTIGTSGRSQETQYF
TRBJ2-7 many - TRBV12-3/TRBV12-4 TGTGCCAGCAGTTTCGGCGGGGGCAGGTACGAGCAGTACTTC CASSFGGGRYEQYF
TRBJ2-2 - - TRBV6-5 TGTGCCAGCACTCGACTACAGGGCACCGGGGAGCTGTTTTTT CASTRLQGTGELFF
TRBJ2-1 many TRBD1 TRBV7-2 TGTGCCAGCAGGCCTCCGGGACAGACCTACAATGAGCAGTTCTTC CASRPPGQTYNEQFF
TRBJ2-1 - TRBD2 TRBV20-1 TGCAGTGCTAGAAAGGAAGGGACTAGCGGATACAATGAGCAGTTCTTC CSARKEGTSGYNEQFF
TRBJ2-1 many TRBD2 TRBV6-2/TRBV6-3 TGTGCCAGCAGTAGGGCGGGAGACAATGAGCAGTTCTTC CASSRAGDNEQFF
TRBJ1-3 - - TRBV20-1 TGCAGTGCCCACTCGGGAAACACCATATATTTT CSAHSGNTIYF
TRBJ1-1 few - TRBV28 TGTGCCAGCAGTTTTGCGACGGAAGCTTTCTTT CASSFATEAFF
TRBJ2-3 few TRBD2 TRBV11-2 TGTGCCAGCAGACCTGCGGCGGGGGGCCAGGATACGCAGTATTTT CASRPAAGGQDTQYF
TRBJ1-1 - - TRBV7-2 TGTGCCAGCAGCTTAGGGGTCGGGGGCACTGAAGCTTTCTTT CASSLGVGGTEAFF